This TCR beta chain was profiled in a study of T cell changes during pregnancy in multiple sclerosis. Sequencing was performed with immunoSEQ multiplex PCR; in TCRdb, only in-frame clones are kept and a portion is missing. The sample contains about 100,000 clones, about 92% of which appear only once. Looked up from germline, CDR1 is KGHSH and CDR2 is LQKENI. V lost 8 bases and J lost 1, with 14 bases in between. The CDR3 consists of 14 residues. The TCR comes from a female donor with multiple sclerosis, enrolled in a pregnancy study. Material: peripheral blood, obtained after pregnancy. The chain combines TRBV18 with TRBJ1-1, with D maybe TRBD1 (6 bases). For the CDR3, the DNA is TGTGCCAGCACGCAAGGACAGCCGAACACTGAAGCTTTCTTT. It translates to CASTQGQPNTEAFF.